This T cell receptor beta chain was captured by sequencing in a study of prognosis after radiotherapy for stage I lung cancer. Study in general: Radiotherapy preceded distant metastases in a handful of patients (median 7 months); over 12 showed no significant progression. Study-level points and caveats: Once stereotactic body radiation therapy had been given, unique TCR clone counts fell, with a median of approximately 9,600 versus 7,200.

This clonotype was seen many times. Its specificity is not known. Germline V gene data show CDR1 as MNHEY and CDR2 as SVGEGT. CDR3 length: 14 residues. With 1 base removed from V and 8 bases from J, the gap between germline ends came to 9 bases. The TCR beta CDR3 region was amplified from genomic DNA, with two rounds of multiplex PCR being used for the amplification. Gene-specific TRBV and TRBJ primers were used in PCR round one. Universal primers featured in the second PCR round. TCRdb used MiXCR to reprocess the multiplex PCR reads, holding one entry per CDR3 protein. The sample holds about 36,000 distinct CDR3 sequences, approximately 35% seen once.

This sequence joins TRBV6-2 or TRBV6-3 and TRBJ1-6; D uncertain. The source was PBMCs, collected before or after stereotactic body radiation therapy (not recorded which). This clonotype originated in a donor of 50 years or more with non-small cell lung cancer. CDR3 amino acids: CASSYCGDHSPLHF. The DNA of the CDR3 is TGTGCCAGCAGTTACTGCGGGGATCATTCACCCCTCCACTTT.